This T cell receptor (beta chain) was identified during a study of blood T cell repertoires in COVID-19. About the study: There were acute and convalescent COVID-19 samples, and they came from the United States, Italy and Spain. Sources were T cells, B-cell-depleted T cells, or PBMCs; the material itself was cDNA or gDNA.

V shed 3 bases, J shed 5 bases, and the junction held 2 bases outside the gene matches. Germline CDR1 and CDR2: SGHNT and YYREEE (reference sequence). This CDR3 contains 14 residues. Sequencing used immunoSEQ multiplex PCR; TCRdb keeps in-frame clones, though not all of them. This sample carries approximately 300,000 clones, about 85% of them seen once, and the ten largest clones take around 4.5%. This clone was found once. The gene calls are TRBV5-4 and TRBJ2-5; TRBD1 matches 12 bases. This TCR derives from a woman aged 45-65 years with active or convalescent COVID-19. Source material: peripheral blood. This chain's CDR3 is CASSWDRGRETQYF. In nucleotides, the CDR3 is TGTGCCAGCAGCTGGGACAGGGGGCGGGAGACCCAGTACTTC.